The 15 T cell receptor beta chains presented below share a single source sample, sequenced in a study of regulatory T cells in long-lasting Graves disease. This sample's time point: newly diagnosed GD, antithyroid drugs for less than 3 months. The TCR library used RNA extracted from PBMCs. According to the study, TCR beta libraries were built with iRepertoire HTBI primers and CDR3-region Arm-PCR. TCRdb reprocessed the multiplex PCR reads via MiXCR and lists one record per CDR3 protein. The data contain hundreds of thousands of distinct CDR3 sequences, roughly 15% of them singletons. These same data were also listed under a study on T cells in Graves' hyperthyroidism and ophthalmopathy.

Sequencing used peripheral blood mononuclear cells (PBMCs), obtained at new diagnosis, from a patient treated with antithyroid drugs. The receptors derive from a woman in her forties or fifties with Graves disease.

The rearrangement links TRBV5-1 to TRBJ1-1; D unresolved. The V end was cut by 0 bases, the J end by 6 bases, with 9 bases between. Looked up from germline, CDR1 is SGHRS and CDR2 is YFSETQ. The CDR3 totals 13 residues. DNA for the CDR3: TGCGCCAGCAGCTTGGATGGGAGGGCTGAAGCTTTCTTT. Its protein product is CASSLDGRAEAFF.

This clonotype has only a few counts. A much larger clone differs by one base, so this may be a read error. This is likely a read error, given that the CDR3 carries no conserved phenylalanine or tryptophan at its end. The chain has TRBV5-1 and TRBJ2-1, with 9 nucleotides matching TRBD2. Germline V gives CDR1 SGHRS, CDR2 YFSETQ. J lost 9 bases, V lost 0 bases, and 13 bases had no gene match. CDR3 length: 17 residues. The DNA of the CDR3 is TGCGCCAGCAGCTTGGCTGACAACGCGGGGGGGCCAATTGAGCAGTTCCTC. It yields the protein CASSLADNAGGPIEQFL.

This clonotype showed up just a few times. The rearrangement uses TRBV19 and TRBJ1-2; 7 positions agree with TRBD1. CDR1 is LNHDA and CDR2 is SQIVND in the germline V gene (reference sequence). This CDR3 contains 15 residues. V lost 5 bases and J lost 4; bases outside the gene matches: 10. CDR3: CASSSLGTDTYGYTF. CDR3 DNA: TGTGCCAGTAGTTCGCTAGGGACAGACACCTATGGCTACACCTTC.

The chain combines TRBV6-2 or TRBV6-3 with TRBJ2-2, with 11 nucleotides matching TRBD2. CDR3 length: 17 amino acids. V shed 0 bases and J 3 bases; nucleotides not matched to a gene: 3. Germline V lookup: CDR1 MNHEY, CDR2 SVGEGT. The CDR3 DNA sequence: TGTGCCAGCAGTTACTCTGCTAGCGGGGGGTACACCGGGGAGCTGTTTTTT. Translation gives CASSYSASGGYTGELFF.

V is TRBV19 and J is TRBJ1-2, with a weak D call TRBD1 (5 bases). Germline-derived CDR1 and CDR2 are LNHDA and SQIVND (reference sequence). The CDR3 contains 16 residues. The germline V and J ends were trimmed by 0 bases and 8 bases, with 19 bases remaining between them. The CDR3 coding sequence is TGTGCCAGTAGTATAGAGTCAGGGTACCCCTTCGACGGCTACACCTTC. As protein: CASSIESGYPFDGYTF.

The table lists this clonotype with many counts. This chain links TRBV11-3 with TRBJ2-5; the match to TRBD1 covers 11 bases. The trim removed 5 bases at V and 3 bases at J, leaving 5 bases unmatched. The germline gives CDR1 SGHNT, CDR2 YENEEA. This CDR3 has 15 residues. CDR3 sequence (DNA): TGTGCCAGCAGCGATTGGACAGGGGGCAAAGAGACCCAGTACTTC. This encodes CASSDWTGGKETQYF.

This clonotype was recorded at least ten times. The J gene is TRBJ1-1, the V gene TRBV28; TRBD1 matches at 7 bases. V trimming: 2 bases; J trimming: 4 bases; junction bases outside the gene matches: 7. Germline-derived CDR1 and CDR2 are MDHEN and SYDVKM. The CDR3 runs to 15 residues. The CDR3 sequence: CASSLGTETPTEAFF. The CDR3 DNA reads TGTGCCAGCAGTTTAGGGACAGAAACACCCACTGAAGCTTTCTTT.

This clonotype was counted a few times. The J gene is TRBJ2-3, the V gene TRBV7-9, with 9 bases aligning to TRBD2. The CDR3 is 18 amino acids. From germline, CDR1 is SEHNR and CDR2 FQNEAQ (reference sequence). The V gene end was trimmed by 5 bases and the J gene end by 0 bases; junction bases not matched to a gene: 12. The CDR3 protein is CASSPSLGLAGSTDTQYF. DNA for the CDR3: TGTGCCAGCAGCCCGAGCCTAGGGCTAGCGGGGAGCACAGATACGCAGTATTTT.

The chain couples TRBV10-3 to TRBJ2-7, with D possibly TRBD2 on 5 matching bases. The CDR3 covers 13 residues. Per the germline V gene, CDR1 is ENHRY and CDR2 is SYGVKD. The germline V and J ends were trimmed by 3 bases and 3 bases, with 9 bases remaining between them. CDR3 region: CAISDLTNYEQYF. The CDR3 DNA reads as TGTGCCATCAGTGATTTGACTAACTACGAGCAGTACTTC.

This clonotype was observed many times. V and J are TRBV5-1 and TRBJ2-3; possibly TRBD2 for D (5 bases). Germline-derived CDR1 and CDR2 are SGHRS and YFSETQ. The ends were cut back, 4 bases at V and 1 base at J, with 13 bases in the middle. This CDR3 region has 15 residues. The CDR3 loop is CASSPSGSGTDTQYF. In DNA form, the CDR3 reads TGCGCCAGCAGCCCCTCGGGGAGTGGCACAGATACGCAGTATTTT.

Written as DNA, the CDR3 is TGTGCCAGCAGTTTATTCGAGGCCGGGGAGCTGTTTTTT. Encoded protein: CASSLFEAGELFF. The rearrangement links TRBV12-3 or TRBV12-4 to TRBJ2-2; D is ambiguous. Between the trimmed V and J ends, which lost 2 bases and 6 bases, there was a span of 7 bases. The CDR3 sequence is 13 residues long.

This clonotype has more than one count but fewer than ten. The CDR3 DNA reads as TGTGCCAGCACCTCGGGGGCGGGGTTAGGATTCTTC. Encoded protein: CASTSGAGLGFF. The chain combines TRBV6-1 with TRBJ2-1; D may correspond to TRBD1 or TRBD2 (6 bases each). CDR3 length equals 12 residues. Trimming left V 7 bases short and J 16 bases short, with 20 bases between. The germline V gene encodes CDR1 MNHNS and CDR2 SASEGT.

Remarks on this clonotype: A clone one base away is much larger, so this may be a read error. The gene calls are TRBV9 and TRBJ2-7, with 9 bases matching TRBD2. CDR3 size: 15 residues. The ends lost 3 bases at V and 0 bases at J; junction bases unmatched: 4. Per germline, CDR1 SGDLS and CDR2 YYNGEE. The CDR3 reads CASSAASGDSYEQYF. The DNA of the CDR3 is TGTGCCAGCAGCGCCGCTAGCGGGGACTCCTACGAGCAGTACTTC.

The chain uses TRBV20-1 and TRBJ2-5, with a possible D match to TRBD1 (5 bases). Looked up from germline, CDR1 is DFQATT and CDR2 is SNEGSKA (reference sequence). CDR3 length equals 12 residues. The germline V and J ends were trimmed by 3 bases and 3 bases, with 8 bases remaining between them. DNA of the CDR3: TGCAGTGCTAGGGGGCAGGAAGAGACCCAGTACTTC. Translation gives CSARGQEETQYF.

This clonotype came up a few times. This sequence joins TRBV6-1 and TRBJ1-2; D is perhaps TRBD1 (5 bases). Germline CDR1 reads MNHNS; CDR2 reads SASEGT. The CDR3 runs 12 residues. Trimming removed 7 bases at V and 6 bases at J, with 12 bases between. CDR3 residues: CASTERGDGYTF. CDR3 in DNA: TGTGCCAGCACCGAAAGAGGGGATGGCTACACCTTC.